This is a list of T cell receptor beta chains from one sample in a study of T cell responses to AZD1222 COVID-19 vaccine. Using immunoSEQ multiplex PCR, the repertoire was profiled, and TCRdb retains in-frame clones only, with some absent. In the table there are roughly 81,000 clones, approximately 86% of which are singletons. The starting material was peripheral blood, obtained on day 0 of AZD1222 vaccination. All receptors come from an adult in good health. Both conserved end residues are part of each CDR3. A D gene is named only where the DNA matches it firmly. Clone size appears in some rows only: once, few, many, or a class for an expanded clone.

d_call	v_call	cdr3_length	j_call	clone_size	cdr3_nt	cdr3_aa
NA	TRBV2	15	TRBJ2-7	NA	TGTGCCAGCAGTGAGGGCCAGGGAACTATATACGAGCAGTACTTC	CASSEGQGTIYEQYF
TRBD1	TRBV6-5	16	TRBJ2-7	NA	TGTGCCAGCAGTTACTCGGCCAGGGGGTCCCCCTACGAGCAGTACTTC	CASSYSARGSPYEQYF
NA	TRBV29-1	13	TRBJ1-2	few	TGCAGCGCTGATGGAGCAGGGACCTATGGCTACACCTTC	CSADGAGTYGYTF
NA	TRBV19	15	TRBJ1-3	NA	TGTGCCAGTAGTAAGACACGAAACTCTGGAAACACCATATATTTT	CASSKTRNSGNTIYF
TRBD1	TRBV27	14	TRBJ2-2	NA	TGTGCCAGCAGCCTTGACAGGGCCACCGGGGAGCTGTTTTTT	CASSLDRATGELFF
NA	TRBV4-3	16	TRBJ1-6	NA	TGCGCCAGCAGCCAAGATTGGGGGGGGTATAATTCACCCCTCCACTTT	CASSQDWGGYNSPLHF
TRBD1	TRBV9	15	TRBJ2-7	once	TGTGCCAGCAGCATCCGAGACAGGGGTACCTACGAGCAGTACTTC	CASSIRDRGTYEQYF
NA	TRBV14	14	TRBJ1-4	few	TGTGCCAGCAGCCCGGGAGGACGTAGAGAAAAACTGTTTTTT	CASSPGGRREKLFF
NA	TRBV29-1	14	TRBJ1-3	NA	TGCAGCGTTTTAGCCGGGACATCTGGAAACACCATATATTTT	CSVLAGTSGNTIYF
NA	TRBV5-5	14	TRBJ1-4	once	TGTGCCAGCAGCTTGGTGTCAGTGAATGAAAAACTGTTTTTT	CASSLVSVNEKLFF
TRBD2	TRBV15	18	TRBJ2-1	NA	TGTGCCACCAGCAGAGATAGAGGGACTAGCGGGCCCTACAATGAGCAGTTCTTC	CATSRDRGTSGPYNEQFF
NA	TRBV6-7	13	TRBJ2-1	NA	TGTGCCACCCAGGGGCAAAGTTACAATGAGCAGTTCTTC	CATQGQSYNEQFF
TRBD2	TRBV19	13	TRBJ2-5	NA	TGTGCCAGTAGTTTCGGACTAGCGGAGACCCAGTACTTC	CASSFGLAETQYF
NA	TRBV29-1	16	TRBJ2-2	NA	TGCAGCGGGACCGGGACAAAAGACGCGAACACCGGGGAGCTGTTTTTT	CSGTGTKDANTGELFF
NA	TRBV3-1/TRBV3-2	13	TRBJ2-4	NA	TGTGCCAGCAGCCAAGCGGGGACGGGGGTTTTGTACTTC	CASSQAGTGVLYF
NA	TRBV6-5	15	TRBJ1-1	NA	TGTGCCAGCAGTTACTTTTGGACAGCCTCACGGGAAGCTTTCTTT	CASSYFWTASREAFF
TRBD1	TRBV28	14	TRBJ1-5	NA	TGTGCCAGCAGTTGGGGACAGGGGGATCAGCCCCAGCATTTT	CASSWGQGDQPQHF
NA	TRBV5-1	12	TRBJ2-3	NA	TGCGCCAGTACCGACACCACAGATACGCAGTATTTT	CASTDTTDTQYF
TRBD1	TRBV7-6	20	TRBJ1-3	NA	TGTGCCAGCAGCTCCTTGCAGGGGGACTCATATCTAGCCTCTGGAAACACCATATATTTT	CASSSLQGDSYLASGNTIYF
TRBD2	TRBV7-3	17	TRBJ2-3	NA	TGTGCCAGCAGCCTTGGGGTAGCGGGAGAGAGCACAGATACGCAGTATTTT	CASSLGVAGESTDTQYF
NA	TRBV6-1	15	TRBJ1-2	NA	TGTGCCAGCAGTGAAGGAGCGAACGGTAACTATGGCTACACCTTC	CASSEGANGNYGYTF
NA	TRBV9	13	TRBJ2-2	NA	TGTGCCAGCCGGAGGGCTGACACCGGGGAGCTGTTTTTT	CASRRADTGELFF
NA	TRBV28	16	TRBJ1-6	NA	TGTGCCAGCAGTCCCTCTAATTTGGGGTTTGATTCACCCCTCCACTTT	CASSPSNLGFDSPLHF
NA	TRBV5-6	14	TRBJ2-7	NA	TGTGCCAGCAGCTTGGTAACGGCGACCTACGAGCAGTACTTC	CASSLVTATYEQYF
TRBD1	TRBV4-3	14	TRBJ1-2	NA	TGCGCCAGCAGCCAAGATGCAGGGGGCTGGGGCTACACCTTC	CASSQDAGGWGYTF